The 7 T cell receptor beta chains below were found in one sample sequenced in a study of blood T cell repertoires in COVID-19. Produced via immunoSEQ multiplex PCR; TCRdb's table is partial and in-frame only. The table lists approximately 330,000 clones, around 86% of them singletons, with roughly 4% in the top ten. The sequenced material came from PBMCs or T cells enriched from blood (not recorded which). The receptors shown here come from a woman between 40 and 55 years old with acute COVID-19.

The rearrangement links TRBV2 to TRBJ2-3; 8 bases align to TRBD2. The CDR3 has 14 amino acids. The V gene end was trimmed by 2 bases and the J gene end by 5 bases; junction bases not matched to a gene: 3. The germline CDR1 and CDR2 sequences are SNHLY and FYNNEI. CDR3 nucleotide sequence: TGTGCCAGCAGTGAAACCCTAGCGGGAGATACGCAGTATTTT. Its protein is CASSETLAGDTQYF.

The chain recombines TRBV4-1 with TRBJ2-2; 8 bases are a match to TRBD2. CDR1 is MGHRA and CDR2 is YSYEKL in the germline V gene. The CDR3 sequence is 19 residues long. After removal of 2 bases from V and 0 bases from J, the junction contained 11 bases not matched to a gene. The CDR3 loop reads CASSQPRQSGSANTGELFF. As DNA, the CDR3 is TGCGCCAGCAGCCAACCCCGGCAGAGCGGGAGCGCGAACACCGGGGAGCTGTTTTTT.

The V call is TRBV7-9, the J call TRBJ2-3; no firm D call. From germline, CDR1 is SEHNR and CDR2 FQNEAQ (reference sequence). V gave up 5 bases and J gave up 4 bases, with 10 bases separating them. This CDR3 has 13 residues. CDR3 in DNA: TGTGCCAGCAGCATTAGAGGCCCAGATACGCAGTATTTT. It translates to CASSIRGPDTQYF. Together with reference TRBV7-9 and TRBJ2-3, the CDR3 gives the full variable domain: DTGVSQNPRHKITKRGQNVTFRCDPISEHNRLYWYRQTLGQGPEFLTYFQNEAQLEKSRLLSDRFSAERPKGSFSTLEIQRTEQGDSAMYLCASSIRGPDTQYFGPGTRLTVL.

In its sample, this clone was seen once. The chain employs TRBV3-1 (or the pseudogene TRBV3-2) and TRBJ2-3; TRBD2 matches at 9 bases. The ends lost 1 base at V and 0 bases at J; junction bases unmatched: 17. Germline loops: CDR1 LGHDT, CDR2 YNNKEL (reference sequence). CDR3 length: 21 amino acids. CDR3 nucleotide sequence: TGTGCCAGCAGCCAAGCAAGGCGGGAGGGAAAATCCACTCTGAGCACAGATACGCAGTATTTT. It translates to CASSQARREGKSTLSTDTQYF.

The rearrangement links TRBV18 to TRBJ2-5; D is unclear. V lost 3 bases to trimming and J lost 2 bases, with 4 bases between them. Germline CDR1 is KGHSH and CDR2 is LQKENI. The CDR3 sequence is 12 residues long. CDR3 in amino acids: CASSPTQETQYF. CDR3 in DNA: TGTGCCAGCTCACCGACACAAGAGACCCAGTACTTC.

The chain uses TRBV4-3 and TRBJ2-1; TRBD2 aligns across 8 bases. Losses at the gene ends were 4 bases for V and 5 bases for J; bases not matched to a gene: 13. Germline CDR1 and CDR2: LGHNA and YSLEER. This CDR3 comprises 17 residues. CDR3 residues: CASSPGSSGRGDNEQFF. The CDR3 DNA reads TGCGCCAGCAGCCCCGGATCTAGCGGGCGTGGGGACAATGAGCAGTTCTTC.

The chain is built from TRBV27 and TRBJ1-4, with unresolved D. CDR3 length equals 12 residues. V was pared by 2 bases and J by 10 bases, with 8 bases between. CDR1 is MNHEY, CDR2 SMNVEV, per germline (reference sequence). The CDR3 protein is CASSLGGGKLFF. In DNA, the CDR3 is TGTGCCAGCAGTTTAGGCGGCGGAAAACTGTTTTTT.